These 14 T cell receptor beta chains share one sample of origin, sequenced in a study of OX40 agonist ivuxolimab in advanced cancers. This table comes from immunoSEQ multiplex PCR, and its TCRdb copy is limited to in-frame clones, with some not included. This table has under 100,000 clones, 83% appearing once. The sample here was CD4+ or CD8+ T cells sorted from blood, taken in a trial of the OX40 agonist ivuxolimab. These receptor sequences come from an adult with an advanced solid tumor such as melanoma, head and neck, liver or kidney cancer.

The genes are TRBV30 and TRBJ2-6; D not resolved. Germline assignment: CDR1 GTSNPN and CDR2 SVGIG (reference sequence). This CDR3 spans 15 amino acids. The ends were cut back, 0 bases at V and 4 bases at J, with 10 bases in the middle. The CDR3: CAWSVVGSGANVLTF. CDR3 coding DNA: TGTGCCTGGAGTGTGGTGGGGTCCGGGGCCAACGTCCTGACTTTC.

The V and J genes are TRBV7-3 and TRBJ1-1, with a tentative D call TRBD1 (6 bases). This CDR3 has 13 amino acids. CDR1 SGHTA and CDR2 FQGTGA come from the germline V gene. Trimming took 1 base from V and 4 from J, leaving 7 bases between them. The CDR3 region is CASSLNRVTEAFF. The CDR3 nucleotides are TGTGCCAGCAGCTTAAACAGGGTCACTGAAGCTTTCTTT.

The chain is built from TRBV27 and TRBJ2-5, with a tentative D call TRBD1 (6 bases). Germline values: CDR1 MNHEY, CDR2 SMNVEV (reference sequence). CDR3 length: 16 amino acids. Deletions cut 3 bases from V and 2 bases from J, with 16 bases between. The chain's CDR3 is CASSFLDRMNQETQYF. CDR3 nucleotides: TGTGCCAGCAGTTTTTTGGACAGAATGAATCAAGAGACCCAGTACTTC.

The chain has TRBV19 and TRBJ2-3; 9 nucleotides agree with TRBD1. Germline V lookup: CDR1 LNHDA, CDR2 SQIVND (reference sequence). The V segment lost 5 bases and the J segment 4 bases; nucleotides outside the gene matches: 10. This CDR3 spans 16 amino acids. CDR3 nucleotides: TGTGCCAGTAGTGGACCCACAGGGGGCTCTCCAGATACGCAGTATTTT. Protein: CASSGPTGGSPDTQYF.

This chain links TRBV18 with TRBJ1-5, with TRBD1 as a possible D gene (5 bases). The V end lost 5 bases, the J end lost 2 bases, and 13 bases lay between the germline ends. The CDR3 totals 15 residues. Germline V gene lookup returns CDR1 KGHSH and CDR2 LQKENI. The CDR3 is CASSAIQGGNQPQHF. The CDR3, as DNA: TGTGCCAGCTCAGCAATTCAGGGTGGCAATCAGCCCCAGCATTTT.

The chain joins TRBV11-2 to TRBJ1-4; D is unresolved. Germline V gene sequence: CDR1 SGHAT, CDR2 FQNNGV. There are 14 residues in the CDR3. The V and J ends lost 0 bases and 2 bases respectively, with 4 bases between them. The CDR3 region is CASSLDRTNEKLFF. The CDR3 DNA follows: TGTGCCAGCAGCTTAGACAGGACTAATGAAAAACTGTTTTTT.

V gene TRBV7-6 combines with J gene TRBJ1-4; D remains unclear. V gave up 5 bases and J gave up 0 bases, with 10 bases separating them. This CDR3 has 15 amino acids. Germline assignment: CDR1 SGHVS and CDR2 FNYEAQ. DNA for the CDR3: TGTGCCAGCAGCCTAGAACCTGCAACTAATGAAAAACTGTTTTTT. It is translated as CASSLEPATNEKLFF.

This clone was observed a few times. V gene TRBV30 combines with J gene TRBJ1-4; no definite D call. Looked up from germline, CDR1 is GTSNPN and CDR2 is SVGIG (reference sequence). This CDR3 contains 13 residues. V was clipped by 4 bases and J by 5 bases, with 11 bases between them. As DNA, the CDR3 is TGTGCCTGGATGGACGGATTAAATGAAAAACTGTTTTTT. It is translated as CAWMDGLNEKLFF.

The gene calls are TRBV5-8 and TRBJ1-5, with unresolved D. The V end was cut by 2 bases, the J end by 4 bases, with 13 bases between. The CDR3 is 15 residues long. Per germline, CDR1 SGHTS and CDR2 YDEGEE. The CDR3 bases are TGTGCCAGCAGCTTTTCCCGGGGTGGAAATCAGCCCCAGCATTTT. Its protein is CASSFSRGGNQPQHF.

The rearrangement links TRBV19 to TRBJ1-5, with D uncertain. Trimming cost V 1 base and J 3 bases, with 13 bases left between them. CDR3 length equals 16 residues. Germline CDR1 and CDR2: LNHDA and SQIVND (reference sequence). CDR3 sequence (DNA): TGTGCCAGTAGTATAGGCCCGTCCGGCCCCAATCAGCCCCAGCATTTT. This encodes CASSIGPSGPNQPQHF. Full variable domain (missing parts from reference TRBV19 and TRBJ1-5): DGGITQSPKYLFRKEGQNVTLSCEQNLNHDAMYWYRQDPGQGLRLIYYSQIVNDFQKGDIAEGYSVSREKKESFPLTVTSAQKNPTAFYLCASSIGPSGPNQPQHFGDGTRLSIL.

This clone was seen just once. The chain uses TRBV6-1 and TRBJ1-2, with D perhaps matching TRBD1 (5 bases). Germline values: CDR1 MNHNS, CDR2 SASEGT. This CDR3 has 12 amino acids. V lost 8 bases and J lost 5, with 12 bases in between. The CDR3 is CASLGGSYGYTF. Here the CDR3 DNA reads TGTGCCAGCCTCGGGGGATCTTATGGCTACACCTTC.

This chain connects TRBV9 to TRBJ2-5, with 8 bases identical to TRBD2. The CDR3 loop spans 16 amino acids. V gave up 0 bases and J gave up 1 base; unmatched junction bases: 5. Germline CDR1 reads SGDLS; CDR2 reads YYNGEE. The DNA for the CDR3 is TGTGCCAGCAGCGTAGCTCGCGGGGGGCCCCAAGAGACCCAGTACTTC. Protein sequence: CASSVARGGPQETQYF.

The rearrangement links TRBV2 to TRBJ2-3; tentatively, D is TRBD2 (6 bases). Between the trimmed V and J ends, which lost 8 bases and 3 bases, there was a span of 18 bases. CDR3 length: 15 residues. Germline-derived CDR1 and CDR2 are SNHLY and FYNNEI. The DNA for the CDR3 is TGTGCCAGCCCCAAAGGTGCGGGGCGAACAGATACGCAGTATTTT. It encodes CASPKGAGRTDTQYF.

The V call is TRBV5-1, the J call TRBJ1-1; the D is unclear. CDR1 is SGHRS, CDR2 YFSETQ, per germline. Trimming removed 0 bases at V and 11 bases at J, with 8 bases between. CDR3 size: 11 residues. The chain's CDR3 is CASSLEAEAFF. The DNA of the CDR3 is TGCGCCAGCAGCTTGGAGGCCGAGGCTTTCTTT.